This T cell receptor beta chain was captured by sequencing in a study of cytomegalovirus exposure and HLA in healthy donors (dated by TCRdb to the late 2010s). Broadly, across the study: According to a later analysis, one platform produced both the roughly 110 validation repertoires and the approximately 670 repertoires of the first cohort. The study aimed to test whether cataloging public T cell receptors could reveal signatures of past pathogen exposure. In addition to the first cohort of roughly 670 subjects, a separate validation cohort of 130 or so different subjects was used. To predict cytomegalovirus infection status, the study brought together high-throughput TCR immunosequencing, statistical association of individual TCRs with disease status, and machine learning.

Results and caveats for the whole study, not just this receptor: In vitro tests confirmed that a few of the cytomegalovirus-associated TCR beta chains recognize cytomegalovirus antigens. A later analysis lacked HLA typing for the validation cohort, so it scored co-occurrence in that cohort across all 120 or so repertoires. It was suggested by the authors that the approach could potentially be generalized to other disease states and immunological phenotypes. The classifier was reported to diagnose cytomegalovirus status with high specificity and sensitivity in both the original and validation cohorts. Most TCR sequences were seen in very few donors, while some public TCRs were found in many individuals. The study listed 164 TCR beta chains as associated with cytomegalovirus. Of the cluster scores, 90% to 95% were above 0 in a later analysis, which found that TCRs clustered in the first cohort also tended to co-occur in the 120 validation repertoires.

Separate from the roughly 700-subject first cohort, the validation cohort of roughly 130 subjects was the group to which the donors belonged. As concerns this clone: Which antigen it targets is not known. Base qualities were left out, and no much larger clone turns up one base away.

V was cut back by 5 bases and J by 4 bases, leaving a gap of 14 bases between them. The CDR1 and CDR2 encoded by the germline V gene (reference sequence) are SEHNR and FQNEAQ. Its CDR3 holds 15 amino acids, cysteine through phenylalanine. The entry retains the CDR3 DNA only, 45 bases that are in frame from base 1. To prepare the library, the immunoSEQ multiplex PCR assay was applied. Under the source paper's analysis protocol: To diagnose cytomegalovirus status from the catalog of TCR beta chain sequences, a statistical classification framework was built. This immuneACCESS table, as held by TCRdb, lists in-frame sequences with V and J called but not all clones. Of the missing ones, under half trace to an unresolved V gene in checked studies; the others have no known cause. The V and J calls and clone size come from that table; D and trimming were worked out from the DNA. Here the sample has around 240,000 clones; 90% occur a single time. The top ten clonotypes cover more than 0.35% of the sample.

Rearrangement joined TRBV7-9 to TRBJ1-4; the best D guess is TRBD1, with 5 bases matching. The TCR originated in a woman aged 18 to 35 in good health and CMV-seronegative. The specimen sequenced was PBMCs. The nucleotide sequence reads TGTGCCAGCAGCGACCAGGGACTGTATAATGAAAAACTGTTTTTT. This translates into CASSDQGLYNEKLFF.